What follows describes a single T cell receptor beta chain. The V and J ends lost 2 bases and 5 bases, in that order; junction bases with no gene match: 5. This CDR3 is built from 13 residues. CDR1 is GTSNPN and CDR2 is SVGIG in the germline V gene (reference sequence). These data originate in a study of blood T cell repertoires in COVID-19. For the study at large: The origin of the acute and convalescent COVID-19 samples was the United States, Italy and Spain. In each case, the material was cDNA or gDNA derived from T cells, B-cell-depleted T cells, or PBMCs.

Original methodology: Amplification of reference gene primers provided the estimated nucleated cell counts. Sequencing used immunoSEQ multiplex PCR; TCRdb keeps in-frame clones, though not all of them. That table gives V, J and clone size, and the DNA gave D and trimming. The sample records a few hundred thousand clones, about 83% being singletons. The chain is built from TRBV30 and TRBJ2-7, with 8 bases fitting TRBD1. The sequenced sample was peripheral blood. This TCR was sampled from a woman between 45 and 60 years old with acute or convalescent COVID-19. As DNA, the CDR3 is TGTGCCTGGAGTTCAAGGGGACAGGACGAGCAGTACGTC. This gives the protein CAWSSRGQDEQYV.